These 30 T cell receptor beta chains originate from one sample sequenced in a study of technical replicates of blood from several donors. Data came from immunoSEQ multiplex PCR; TCRdb stores just in-frame clones and leaves some out. The data show 13,000 to 15,000 clones, with about four fifths seen just once and approximately 11% held by the top ten. Sequencing was carried out using PBMCs. Receptors were obtained from a human donor in good health.

The chain uses TRBV18 and TRBJ2-2, with D possibly matching TRBD1 (6 bases). The CDR3 totals 15 residues. V lost 6 bases and J lost 5, with 16 bases in between. Germline V gene sequence: CDR1 KGHSH, CDR2 LQKENI. The CDR3 DNA reads as TGTGCCAGCTCCCGCTCCGGGACAACAACCGGGGAGCTGTTTTTT. It codes for CASSRSGTTTGELFF. The full variable domain, with the rest looked up from reference TRBV18 and TRBJ2-2, is NAGVMQNPRHLVRRRGQEARLRCSPMKGHSHVYWYRQLPEEGLKFMVYLQKENIIDESGMPKERFSAEFPKEGPSILRIQQVVRGDSAAYFCASSRSGTTTGELFFGEGSRLTVL.

This clone has more than one count but fewer than ten. The chain couples TRBV30 to TRBJ1-5, with 7 bases that match TRBD1. The CDR3 has 13 amino acids. From germline, CDR1 is GTSNPN and CDR2 SVGIG (reference sequence). V lost 5 bases and J lost 6; bases outside the gene matches: 7. CDR3 protein: CAWDRGGGQPQHF. The CDR3 DNA is TGTGCCTGGGACCGAGGGGGCGGTCAGCCCCAGCATTTT.

V usage is TRBV25-1 and J usage is TRBJ1-3; a possible D gene is TRBD1 (5 bases). This CDR3 is built from 18 residues. The germline V gene encodes CDR1 MGHDK and CDR2 SYGVNS. The V gene lost 3 bases and the J gene lost 4 bases, with 22 bases spanning the gap. CDR3 nucleotides: TGTGCCAGCAGTGACCTCCCCCCTTCGTTCAGGGTCGGAAACACCATATATTTT. This codes for CASSDLPPSFRVGNTIYF.

V gene TRBV28 combines with J gene TRBJ1-3; TRBD1 matches 9 bases. The germline V gene encodes CDR1 MDHEN and CDR2 SYDVKM. V lost 6 bases to trimming and J lost 1 base; unmatched junction nucleotides: 7. The CDR3 is 16 amino acids. In DNA form, the CDR3 reads TGTGCCAGCAGAGGGGACAGGGTCTATTCTGGAAACACCATATATTTT. It codes for CASRGDRVYSGNTIYF. Full variable domain (remainder filled in from reference TRBV28 and TRBJ1-3): DVKVTQSSRYLVKRTGEKVFLECVQDMDHENMFWYRQDPGLGLRLIYFSYDVKMKEKGDIPEGYSVSREKKERFSLILESASTNQTSMYLCASRGDRVYSGNTIYFGEGSWLTVV.

V is TRBV4-1 and J is TRBJ2-1, with 9 bases matching TRBD2. CDR1 and CDR2 from the germline V gene are MGHRA and YSYEKL. V was clipped by 3 bases and J by 9 bases; unmatched bases: 9. This CDR3 is built from 15 residues. The DNA for the CDR3 is TGCGCCAGCAGCCAGGATAGCGGGAGTGGGCTTGAGCAGTTCTTC. Translating gives CASSQDSGSGLEQFF.

This sequence joins TRBV27 and TRBJ2-7, with 10 positions matching TRBD2. The V gene end was trimmed by 3 bases and the J gene end by 3 bases; junction bases not matched to a gene: 2. Germline V gene sequence: CDR1 MNHEY, CDR2 SMNVEV (reference sequence). This CDR3 is built from 14 residues. CDR3 protein: CASSLSSGSYEQYF. CDR3 bases: TGTGCCAGCAGTTTGTCTAGCGGGAGCTACGAGCAGTACTTC.

This clone was seen only once. The gene calls are TRBV6-1 and TRBJ2-4, with D tentatively TRBD2 (6 bases). The CDR3 consists of 16 residues. Germline V gives CDR1 MNHNS, CDR2 SASEGT. Trimming removed 3 bases at V and 1 base at J, with 13 bases between. Here the CDR3 reads CASSDGLEGAKNIQYF. DNA of the CDR3: TGTGCCAGCAGTGATGGTCTGGAGGGGGCCAAAAACATTCAGTACTTC.

Comment on this clone: This specimen includes other DNA sequences encoding the same CDR3. V usage is TRBV5-8 and J usage is TRBJ2-2, with TRBD2 identical over 11 bases. The germline V gene has CDR1 SGHTS and CDR2 YDEGEE. This CDR3 has 17 residues. Trimming cost V 0 bases and J 2 bases; bases outside gene matches: 3. The CDR3 is CASSLAGTSGNTGELFF. The CDR3 nucleotides are TGTGCCAGCAGCTTGGCGGGGACTAGCGGAAACACCGGGGAGCTGTTTTTT.

The rearrangement links TRBV27 to TRBJ2-1, with TRBD2 identical over 14 bases. V dropped 5 bases and J dropped 4; count of bases not matched to a gene: 10. The CDR3 has 18 residues. Germline values: CDR1 MNHEY, CDR2 SMNVEV (reference sequence). The CDR3 reads CASSLQGLAGVGYNEQFF. DNA for the CDR3: TGTGCCAGCAGTCTCCAGGGACTAGCGGGAGTAGGATACAATGAGCAGTTCTTC.

The J gene is TRBJ2-1, the V gene TRBV28, with unresolved D. This CDR3 has 15 amino acids. The V end was cut by 4 bases, the J end by 2 bases, with 12 bases between. CDR1 and CDR2 (germline): MDHEN, SYDVKM. CDR3 amino acids: CASSSGLAPYNEQFF. The CDR3 DNA reads TGTGCCAGCAGTTCCGGTTTAGCCCCCTACAATGAGCAGTTCTTC.

The CDR3 nucleotides are TGTGCCAGCAGCTTTGACAGATCCACCGGGGAGCTGTTTTTT. It specifies CASSFDRSTGELFF. The chain carries TRBV11-3 and TRBJ2-2; D is perhaps TRBD1 (5 bases). Trimming pared 3 bases from V and 4 bases from J, leaving 9 bases between. This CDR3 is 14 amino acids long. Germline values: CDR1 SGHNT, CDR2 YENEEA.

The genes are TRBV19 and TRBJ2-2; TRBD1 is a possible D gene (6 bases). The CDR3 covers 16 residues. Germline CDR1 and CDR2: LNHDA and SQIVND (reference sequence). With 7 bases removed from V and 2 bases from J, the gap between germline ends came to 17 bases. The CDR3 nucleotides read TGTGCCAGTAAGGGCCTCAACAGGGAAAACACCGGGGAGCTGTTTTTT. As protein: CASKGLNRENTGELFF.

This chain joins TRBV6-5 and TRBJ1-2; D gene unclear. Germline values: CDR1 MNHEY, CDR2 SVGAGI. V dropped 4 bases and J dropped 6 bases, with 9 bases sitting between them. The length of the CDR3 is 12 residues. CDR3 coding DNA: TGTGCCAGCAGTTCGCGCAACGATGGCTACACCTTC. Translating it yields CASSSRNDGYTF.

CDR3: CASSTELAVSTDTQYF. As DNA, the CDR3 is TGTGCCAGCAGCACCGAACTAGCGGTTAGCACAGATACGCAGTATTTT. This chain joins TRBV7-9 and TRBJ2-3; 8 bases match TRBD2. The CDR3 has 16 residues. CDR1 is SEHNR and CDR2 is FQNEAQ in the germline V gene (reference sequence). J lost 0 bases, V lost 5 bases, and 7 bases had no gene match.

This sequence joins TRBV5-4 and TRBJ2-5, with TRBD1 matching 10 bases. Germline CDR1 SGHNT, CDR2 YYREEE (reference sequence). This CDR3 is built from 12 residues. V trimming: 6 bases; J trimming: 5 bases; junction bases outside the gene matches: 1. CDR3 sequence reads: CASTTGGETQYF. DNA of the CDR3: TGTGCCAGCACGACAGGGGGCGAGACCCAGTACTTC.

The chain's CDR3 is CASRRQQETQYF. The DNA of the CDR3 is TGCGCCAGCAGGAGACAGCAAGAGACCCAGTACTTC. The rearrangement links TRBV5-1 to TRBJ2-5, with D possibly being TRBD1 (5 bases). Germline V gives CDR1 SGHRS, CDR2 YFSETQ. Trimming pared 5 bases from V and 2 bases from J, leaving 7 bases between. This CDR3 region has 12 residues.

The chain combines TRBV6-1 with TRBJ1-1; no clear D gene. The V and J ends lost 3 bases and 4 bases respectively, with 15 bases between them. The CDR3 loop spans 15 amino acids. Germline V gene data show CDR1 as MNHNS and CDR2 as SASEGT. CDR3 nucleotides: TGTGCCAGCAGTGATTGGGCCTATGTCGGCACTGAAGCTTTCTTT. It encodes CASSDWAYVGTEAFF.

This chain joins TRBV7-3 and TRBJ2-2; 8 nucleotides agree with TRBD2. Germline CDR1 reads SGHTA; CDR2 reads FQGTGA. Trimming removed 6 bases from V and 4 bases from J; junction bases left unmatched: 4. This CDR3 is 14 amino acids long. The CDR3 nucleotides read TGTGCCAGCAGTAAACTAGCGGCCACCGGGGAGCTGTTTTTT. This sequence encodes CASSKLAATGELFF.

V and J are TRBV18 and TRBJ2-3, with a tentative D call TRBD2 (6 bases). V was trimmed by 4 bases and J by 2 bases, leaving 10 bases between them. The CDR3 extends over 14 amino acids. Germline CDR1 is KGHSH and CDR2 is LQKENI. In DNA, the CDR3 is TGTGCCAGCTCACTAGGAGGGTCCACAGATACGCAGTATTTT. Encoded protein: CASSLGGSTDTQYF.

The V call is TRBV5-1, the J call TRBJ2-5; 8 bases fit TRBD1. V gave up 7 bases and J gave up 2 bases; unmatched junction bases: 10. Germline V gene data show CDR1 as SGHRS and CDR2 as YFSETQ. The CDR3 is 15 residues long. The CDR3 coding sequence is TGCGCCAGCCGGAGGACAGGGTCGCCACAAGAGACCCAGTACTTC. This translates into CASRRTGSPQETQYF.

The chain combines TRBV27 with TRBJ2-2, with 10 bases identical to TRBD2. Trimming removed 8 bases from V and 4 bases from J; junction bases left unmatched: 7. This CDR3 contains 15 residues. Per the germline V gene, CDR1 is MNHEY and CDR2 is SMNVEV (reference sequence). CDR3 amino acids: CASQFRTSGTGELFF. The CDR3 DNA reads TGTGCCAGCCAATTTCGGACTAGCGGCACCGGGGAGCTGTTTTTT.

The V and J genes are TRBV6-5 and TRBJ1-2, with D unresolved. CDR3 length: 14 amino acids. Per germline, CDR1 MNHEY and CDR2 SVGAGI. The ends were cut back, 2 bases at V and 8 bases at J, with 15 bases in the middle. Here the CDR3 DNA reads TGTGCCAGCAGTTACAACCCCCCCTCGGGAGGCTACACCTTC. Amino acid sequence: CASSYNPPSGGYTF.

The rearrangement joins TRBV18 to TRBJ2-2, with no clear D. Germline assignment: CDR1 KGHSH and CDR2 LQKENI. The germline V and J ends were trimmed by 2 bases and 7 bases, with 17 bases remaining between them. This CDR3 comprises 16 residues. The CDR3 sequence is CASSPMSPNSGGELFF. In nucleotides, the CDR3 is TGTGCCAGCTCACCAATGAGCCCCAATTCGGGCGGGGAGCTGTTTTTT.

The genes are TRBV5-1 and TRBJ2-3, with 8 bases identical to TRBD1. Germline loops: CDR1 SGHRS, CDR2 YFSETQ. This CDR3 is 14 amino acids long. J lost 6 bases, V lost 4 bases, and 7 bases had no gene match. This CDR3 reads CASSQQGGVDTQYF. Written as DNA, the CDR3 is TGCGCCAGCAGCCAACAGGGGGGCGTTGATACGCAGTATTTT.

The gene calls are TRBV5-1 and TRBJ2-5; D remains unclear. The CDR3 contains 15 residues. Per germline, CDR1 SGHRS and CDR2 YFSETQ. V was trimmed by 4 bases and J by 5 bases, leaving 18 bases between them. DNA for the CDR3: TGCGCCAGCAGCACGAGACTGGCTAACGGGGAGACCCAGTACTTC. This sequence encodes CASSTRLANGETQYF.

CDR3 sequence: CASSLNGISLREQYF. The CDR3 DNA reads as TGTGCCAGCAGTTTAAACGGGATCAGCCTGCGCGAGCAGTACTTC. The V and J genes are TRBV6-5 and TRBJ2-7; maybe TRBD2 (5 bases). The length of the CDR3 is 15 residues. Germline V gene data show CDR1 as MNHEY and CDR2 as SVGAGI. V was trimmed by 4 bases and J by 6 bases, leaving 19 bases between them.

The chain recombines TRBV11-1 with TRBJ2-1, with a possible D match to TRBD2 (9 bases). The CDR3 loop spans 16 amino acids. CDR1 and CDR2 from the germline V gene are SGHAT and FQDESV (reference sequence). The V end lost 4 bases, the J end lost 9 bases, and 22 bases lay between the germline ends. CDR3 in amino acids: CASSSQGAGGPSEQFF. DNA of the CDR3: TGTGCCAGCAGCTCCCAGGGGGCGGGAGGGCCTAGTGAGCAGTTCTTC.

The chain couples TRBV4-2 to TRBJ2-7; D is unclear. The CDR3 length is 12 residues. V dropped 0 bases and J dropped 6 bases, with 6 bases sitting between them. CDR1 is LGHNA and CDR2 is YNFKEQ in the germline V gene. The CDR3 spells CASSQDYSEQYF. CDR3 coding DNA: TGTGCCAGCAGCCAAGATTACTCCGAGCAGTACTTC.

The chain carries TRBV27 and TRBJ2-1; 11 bases agree with TRBD2. Germline V gene data show CDR1 as MNHEY and CDR2 as SMNVEV (reference sequence). The junction had 6 bases not matched to a gene; V was cut back by 2 bases and J by 9 bases. The CDR3 runs to 15 residues. The CDR3 coding sequence is TGTGCCAGCAGTTTAGGGTCTAGCGGGAGGTCTGAGCAGTTCTTC. Translation: CASSLGSSGRSEQFF.

This clone was seen more than once but under ten times. The chain joins TRBV30 to TRBJ1-1, with D maybe TRBD1 (6 bases). CDR3 length equals 14 residues. Germline values: CDR1 GTSNPN, CDR2 SVGIG (reference sequence). The germline V and J ends were trimmed by 0 bases and 7 bases, with 15 bases remaining between them. The DNA of the CDR3 is TGTGCCTGGAGTGTATTCCCCGGGACAATTGAAGCTTTCTTT. Encoded protein: CAWSVFPGTIEAFF.